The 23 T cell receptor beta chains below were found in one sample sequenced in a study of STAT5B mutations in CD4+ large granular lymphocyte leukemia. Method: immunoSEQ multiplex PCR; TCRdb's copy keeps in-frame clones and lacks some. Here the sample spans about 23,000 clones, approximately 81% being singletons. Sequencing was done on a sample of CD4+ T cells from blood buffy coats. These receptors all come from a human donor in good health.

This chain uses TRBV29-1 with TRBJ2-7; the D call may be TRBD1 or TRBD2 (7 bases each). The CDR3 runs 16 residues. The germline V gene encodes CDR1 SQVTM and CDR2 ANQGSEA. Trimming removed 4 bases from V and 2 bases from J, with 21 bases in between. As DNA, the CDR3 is TGCAGCGTTGTATTCGCTTTCAGGGGGGGGGCCTACGAGCAGTACTTC. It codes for CSVVFAFRGGAYEQYF.

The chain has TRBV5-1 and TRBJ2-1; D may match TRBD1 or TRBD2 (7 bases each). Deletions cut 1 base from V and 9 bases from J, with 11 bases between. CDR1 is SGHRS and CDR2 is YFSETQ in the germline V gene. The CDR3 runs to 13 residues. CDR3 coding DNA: TGCGCCAGCAGCTTGACAGGGGAGGGTGAGCAGTTCTTC. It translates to CASSLTGEGEQFF.

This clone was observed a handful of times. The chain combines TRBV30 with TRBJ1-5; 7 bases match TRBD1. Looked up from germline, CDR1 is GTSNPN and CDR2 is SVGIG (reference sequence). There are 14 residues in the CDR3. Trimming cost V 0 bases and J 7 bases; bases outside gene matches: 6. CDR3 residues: CAWSVRQGVQPQHF. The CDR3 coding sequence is TGTGCCTGGAGTGTACGACAGGGAGTCCAGCCCCAGCATTTT.

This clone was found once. CDR3 region: CASSERQGDYYNEQFF. The DNA of the CDR3 is TGTGCCAGCAGTGAACGGCAGGGGGATTACTACAATGAGCAGTTCTTC. This chain links TRBV2 with TRBJ2-1; TRBD1 agrees at 7 bases. Germline trimming cut 2 bases from V and 3 bases from J; bases unmatched to any gene: 7. The CDR3 consists of 16 residues. The germline gives CDR1 SNHLY, CDR2 FYNNEI.

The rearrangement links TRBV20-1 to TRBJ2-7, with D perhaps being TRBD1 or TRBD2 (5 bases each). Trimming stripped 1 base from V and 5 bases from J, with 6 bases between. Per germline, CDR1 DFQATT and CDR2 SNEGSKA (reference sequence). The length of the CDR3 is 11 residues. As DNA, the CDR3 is TGCAGTGCTAGAGGAGGGGACGAGCAGTACTTC. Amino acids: CSARGGDEQYF.

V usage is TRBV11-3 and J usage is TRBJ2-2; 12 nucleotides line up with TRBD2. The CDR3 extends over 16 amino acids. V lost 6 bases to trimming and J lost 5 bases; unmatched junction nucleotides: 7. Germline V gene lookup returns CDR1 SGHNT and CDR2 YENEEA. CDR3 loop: CASRPPGLAGTGELFF. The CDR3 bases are TGTGCCAGCAGGCCGCCGGGACTAGCGGGTACCGGGGAGCTGTTTTTT.

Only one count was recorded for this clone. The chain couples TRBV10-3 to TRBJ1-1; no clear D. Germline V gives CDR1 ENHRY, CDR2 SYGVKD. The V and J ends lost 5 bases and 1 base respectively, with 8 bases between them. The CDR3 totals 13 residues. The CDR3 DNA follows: TGTGCCATCAGTAAGGGAAGGAACACTGAAGCTTTCTTT. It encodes CAISKGRNTEAFF.

This CDR3 reads CASSFYGTGSSYEQYF. CDR3 bases: TGTGCCAGCAGTTTCTACGGGACAGGTTCCTCCTACGAGCAGTACTTC. The gene calls are TRBV27 and TRBJ2-7, with TRBD1 identical over 8 bases. V shed 3 bases and J 0 bases; nucleotides not matched to a gene: 7. The CDR3 runs 16 residues. Germline CDR1 and CDR2: MNHEY and SMNVEV (reference sequence).

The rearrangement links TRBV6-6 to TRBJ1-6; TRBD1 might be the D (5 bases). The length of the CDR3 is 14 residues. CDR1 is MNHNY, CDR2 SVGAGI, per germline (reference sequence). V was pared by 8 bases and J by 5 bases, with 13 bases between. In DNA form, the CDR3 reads TGTGCCAGCCGGCTGGACACTGATAATTCACCCCTCCACTTT. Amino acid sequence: CASRLDTDNSPLHF.

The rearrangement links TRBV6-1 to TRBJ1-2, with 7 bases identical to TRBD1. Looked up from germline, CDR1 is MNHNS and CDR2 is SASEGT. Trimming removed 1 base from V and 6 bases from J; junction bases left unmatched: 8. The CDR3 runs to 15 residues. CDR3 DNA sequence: TGTGCCAGCAGTGAAGGGTCCCAGGGGGTCGATGGCTACACCTTC. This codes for CASSEGSQGVDGYTF.

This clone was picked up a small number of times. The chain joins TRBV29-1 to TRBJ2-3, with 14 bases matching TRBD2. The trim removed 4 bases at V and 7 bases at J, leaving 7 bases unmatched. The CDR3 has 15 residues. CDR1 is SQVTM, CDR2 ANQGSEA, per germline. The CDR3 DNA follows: TGCAGCGTTGTAGTCGGGACTAGCGGGAGAAATACGCAGTATTTT. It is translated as CSVVVGTSGRNTQYF.

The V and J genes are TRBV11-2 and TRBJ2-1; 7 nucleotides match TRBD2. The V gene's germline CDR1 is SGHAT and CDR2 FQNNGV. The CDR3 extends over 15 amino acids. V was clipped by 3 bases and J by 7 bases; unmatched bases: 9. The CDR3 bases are TGTGCCAGCAGCTTTTACAGCGGGAAGAGTAATGAGCAGTTCTTC. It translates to CASSFYSGKSNEQFF.

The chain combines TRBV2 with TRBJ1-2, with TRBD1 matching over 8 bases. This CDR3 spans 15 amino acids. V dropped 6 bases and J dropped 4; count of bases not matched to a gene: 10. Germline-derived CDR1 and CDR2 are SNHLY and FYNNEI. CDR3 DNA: TGTGCCAGCAGCCTGGGACAGGACTATCTCTATGGCTACACCTTC. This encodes CASSLGQDYLYGYTF.

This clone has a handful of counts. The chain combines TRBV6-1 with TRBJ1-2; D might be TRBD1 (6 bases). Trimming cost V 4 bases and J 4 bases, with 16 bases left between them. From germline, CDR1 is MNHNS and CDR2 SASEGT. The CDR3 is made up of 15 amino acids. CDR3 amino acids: CASSVRDTGSYGYTF. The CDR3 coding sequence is TGTGCCAGCAGTGTCCGGGACACTGGGTCCTATGGCTACACCTTC.

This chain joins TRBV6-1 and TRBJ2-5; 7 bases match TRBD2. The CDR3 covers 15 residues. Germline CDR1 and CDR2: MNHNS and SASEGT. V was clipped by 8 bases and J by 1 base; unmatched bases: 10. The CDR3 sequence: CASFRGAGIQETQYF. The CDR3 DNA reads TGTGCCAGCTTTAGGGGAGCGGGAATCCAAGAGACCCAGTACTTC.

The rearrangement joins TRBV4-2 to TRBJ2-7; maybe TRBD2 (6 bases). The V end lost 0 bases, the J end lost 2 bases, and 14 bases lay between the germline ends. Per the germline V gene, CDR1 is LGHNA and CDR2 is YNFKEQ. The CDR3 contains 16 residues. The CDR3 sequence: CASSQDNSGVAYEQYF. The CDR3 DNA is TGTGCCAGCAGCCAAGATAATTCGGGAGTGGCCTACGAGCAGTACTTC.

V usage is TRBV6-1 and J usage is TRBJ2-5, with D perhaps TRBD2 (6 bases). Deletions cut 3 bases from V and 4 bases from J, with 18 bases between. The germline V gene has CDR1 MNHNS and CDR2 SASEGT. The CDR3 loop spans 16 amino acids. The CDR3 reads CASSDPGLVGRETQYF. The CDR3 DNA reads TGTGCCAGCAGTGATCCGGGACTGGTTGGAAGAGAGACCCAGTACTTC.

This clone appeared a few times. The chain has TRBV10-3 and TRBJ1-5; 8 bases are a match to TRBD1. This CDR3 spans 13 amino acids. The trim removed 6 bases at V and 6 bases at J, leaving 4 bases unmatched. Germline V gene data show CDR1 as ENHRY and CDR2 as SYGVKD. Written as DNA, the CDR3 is TGTGCCATCAGGCAGGGGGCAGGTCAGCCCCAGCATTTT. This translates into CAIRQGAGQPQHF.

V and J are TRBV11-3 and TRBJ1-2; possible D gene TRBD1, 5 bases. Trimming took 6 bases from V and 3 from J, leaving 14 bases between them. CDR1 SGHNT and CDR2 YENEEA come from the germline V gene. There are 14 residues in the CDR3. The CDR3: CASRTGPGDYGYTF. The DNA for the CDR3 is TGTGCCAGCAGGACCGGGCCGGGGGACTATGGCTACACCTTC.

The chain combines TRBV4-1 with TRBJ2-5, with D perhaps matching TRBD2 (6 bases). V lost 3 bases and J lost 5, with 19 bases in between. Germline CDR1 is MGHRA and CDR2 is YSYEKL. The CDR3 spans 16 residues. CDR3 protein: CASSQTPGTGLETQYF. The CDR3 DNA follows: TGCGCCAGCAGCCAGACCCCCGGGACTGGGCTTGAGACCCAGTACTTC.

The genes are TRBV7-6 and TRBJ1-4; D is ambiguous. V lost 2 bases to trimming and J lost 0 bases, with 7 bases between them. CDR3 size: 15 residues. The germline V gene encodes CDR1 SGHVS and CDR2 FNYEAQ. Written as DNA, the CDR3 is TGTGCCAGCAGCTTAAACACAGCAACTAATGAAAAACTGTTTTTT. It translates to CASSLNTATNEKLFF.

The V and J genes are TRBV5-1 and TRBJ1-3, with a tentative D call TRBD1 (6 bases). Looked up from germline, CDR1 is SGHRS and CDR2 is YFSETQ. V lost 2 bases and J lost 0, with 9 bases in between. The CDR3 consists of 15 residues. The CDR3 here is CASSFRGGSGNTIYF. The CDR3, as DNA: TGCGCCAGCAGCTTCAGAGGGGGCTCTGGAAACACCATATATTTT.

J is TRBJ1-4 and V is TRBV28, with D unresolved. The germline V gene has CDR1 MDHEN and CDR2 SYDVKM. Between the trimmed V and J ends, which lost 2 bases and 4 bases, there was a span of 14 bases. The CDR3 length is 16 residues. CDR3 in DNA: TGTGCCAGCAGTTTAGAGGCGGGGTATGATAATGAAAAACTGTTTTTT. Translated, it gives CASSLEAGYDNEKLFF.